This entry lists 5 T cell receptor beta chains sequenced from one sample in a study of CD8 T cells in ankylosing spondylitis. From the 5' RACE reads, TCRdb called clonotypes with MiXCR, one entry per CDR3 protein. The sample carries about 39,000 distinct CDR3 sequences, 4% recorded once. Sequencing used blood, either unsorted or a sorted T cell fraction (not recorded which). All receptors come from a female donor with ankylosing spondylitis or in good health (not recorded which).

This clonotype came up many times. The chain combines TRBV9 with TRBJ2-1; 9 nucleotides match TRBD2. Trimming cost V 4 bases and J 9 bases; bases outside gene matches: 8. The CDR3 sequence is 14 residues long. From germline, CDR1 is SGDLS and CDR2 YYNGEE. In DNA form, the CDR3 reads TGTGCCAGCAGCCCCCCGGGACTAGCTTTTGAGCAGTTCTTC. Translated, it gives CASSPPGLAFEQFF.

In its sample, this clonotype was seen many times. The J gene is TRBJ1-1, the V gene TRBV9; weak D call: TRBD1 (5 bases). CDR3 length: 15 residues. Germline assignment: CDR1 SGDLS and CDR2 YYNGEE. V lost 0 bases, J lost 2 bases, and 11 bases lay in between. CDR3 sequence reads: CASSVGIGANTEAFF. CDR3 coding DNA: TGTGCCAGCAGCGTAGGTATAGGGGCAAACACTGAAGCTTTCTTT.

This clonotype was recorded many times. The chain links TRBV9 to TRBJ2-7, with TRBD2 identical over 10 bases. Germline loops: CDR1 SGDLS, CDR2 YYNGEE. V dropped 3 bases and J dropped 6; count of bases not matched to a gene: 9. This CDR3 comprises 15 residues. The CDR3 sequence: CASSATSGGGGEQYF. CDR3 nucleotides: TGTGCCAGCAGCGCCACCAGCGGGGGGGGCGGCGAGCAGTACTTC. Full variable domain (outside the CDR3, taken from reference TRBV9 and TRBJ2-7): DSGVTQTPKHLITATGQRVTLRCSPRSGDLSVYWYQQSLDQGLQFLIQYYNGEERAKGNILERFSAQQFPDLHSELNLSSLELGDSALYFCASSATSGGGGEQYFGPGTRLTVT.

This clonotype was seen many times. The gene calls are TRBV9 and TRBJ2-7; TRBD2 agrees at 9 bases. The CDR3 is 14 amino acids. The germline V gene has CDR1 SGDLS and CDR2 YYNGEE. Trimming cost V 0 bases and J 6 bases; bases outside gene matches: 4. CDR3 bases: TGTGCCAGCAGCGTAGAAGCGGGGGGAGGCGAGCAGTACTTC. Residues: CASSVEAGGGEQYF. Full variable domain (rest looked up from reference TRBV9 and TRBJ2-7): DSGVTQTPKHLITATGQRVTLRCSPRSGDLSVYWYQQSLDQGLQFLIQYYNGEERAKGNILERFSAQQFPDLHSELNLSSLELGDSALYFCASSVEAGGGEQYFGPGTRLTVT.

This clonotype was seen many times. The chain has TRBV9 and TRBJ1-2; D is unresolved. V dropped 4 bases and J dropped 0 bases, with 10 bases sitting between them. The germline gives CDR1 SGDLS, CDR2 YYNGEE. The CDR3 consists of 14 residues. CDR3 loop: CASSPRWANYGYTF. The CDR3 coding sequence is TGTGCCAGCAGCCCAAGATGGGCTAACTATGGCTACACCTTC.